This section outlines one T cell receptor beta chain sequence together with its context. Its antigen has not been determined. No per-base quality is available; no much larger clone lies one base away. Inclusive of the bounding cysteine and phenylalanine, the CDR3 is 14 residues long. Only the CDR3 DNA is retained, 42 bases long and in frame from the first base. V lost 6 bases and J lost 1 base; the stretch between them is 11 bases long. Reading the germline V gene gives CDR1 KGHDR and CDR2 SFDVKD. The CDR3 regions of human TCRbeta chains were analyzed by immunosequencing. As for how the authors treated the data: TCRs in the repertoires were matched against a reference library of SARS-CoV-2-specific TCRs that had been generated with the MIRA antigen-specificity platform. Breadth was defined as the fraction of unique TCRs that were SARS-CoV-2-associated. Depth was defined as the fraction of total T cells that were SARS-CoV-2-associated. Using the MIRA data, each spike-specific TCR was assigned both to the spike region to which the TCR was reactive and to a CD4 or CD8 class. Log10-transformed breadth and depth values were compared by one-way ANOVA with Sidak's multiple comparisons tests. TCRdb carries this immuneACCESS record with in-frame sequences only. Its versions omit some clonotypes, under half of them owing to an unresolved V gene in the studies checked, with the rest unexplained. V and J calls and clone size are those listed in that table; D and trimming were worked out from the DNA. The sample table records 35,000 to 45,000 clones; about three quarters of these occur just once. The leading ten clones occupy around 3.6% of the sample.

The entry originates in a study of T cell responses to AZD1222 COVID-19 vaccine (dated by TCRdb to 2020 to 2022). General notes on the study: Because spike-specific TCR depth and breadth did not differ between the two schedules, AZD1222 recipients who got a second dose at roughly 4 weeks were pooled with those who got a second dose at roughly 12 weeks. Trial participants were enrolled into age subgroups of 18-55, 56-69 and 70-plus years, which contained approximately 150, 28 and 58 TCR-sequenced participants, respectively. TCR sequencing was performed for 230 to 250 trial participants, of whom approximately 200 were given two doses of AZD1222 and around 25 were given two doses of MenACWY control vaccine. Overall study outcomes, separate from this receptor: No day 14 peak-response samples were available, so repertoires were characterized only after the peak T cell response. In the small 56-69-year group, the increase in depth fell short of significance, most likely because of low power. Spike-specific TCR breadth and depth rose significantly after two AZD1222 doses compared with day 0 and with MenACWY recipients. Conclusions about previously exposed vaccinees were limited because only 5 or 6 AZD1222 recipients were SARS-CoV-2 seropositive at baseline. Most participants were white British and females outnumbered males, and the authors suggested that clonal diversity may have been underestimated. CD4 TCRs associated with the vaccine covered the entire spike protein, and the dominant responses were in regions 160-218 and 743-854. Reportedly, almost half of the unique spike-specific TCRs recognized epitopes lying outside the regions that are mutated in the B.1.351 and B.1.1.7 variants.

The intended sense of this specimen's time point label: baseline before first vaccination. Samples from vaccinated people were obtained from the UK trials COV001 and COV002, which included a single-blind randomized controlled phase 2/3 trial of AZD1222 (ChAdOx1 nCoV-19) in healthy adults. Trial participant PBMC samples were collected at day 0 and day 28 after the second dose for TCRbeta chain sequencing. The V and J segments used are TRBV24-1 and TRBJ1-2; the D gene is perhaps TRBD1, on 5 matching bases. The clonotype comes from an adult in good health. The material sequenced was peripheral blood, taken on day 0 of AZD1222 vaccination. The CDR3 sequence is CATSNPGRNYGYTF. The DNA sequence is TGTGCCACCAGTAACCCGGGGCGTAACTATGGCTACACCTTC.